This T cell receptor beta chain is drawn from a study of metastatic and nonmetastatic thyroid tumors. V shed 4 bases and J shed 6 bases, with 17 bases lying between them. Germline V gene sequence: CDR1 SGDLS, CDR2 YYNGEE. The CDR3 loop spans 14 amino acids. None of the patients had undergone any treatment ahead of thyroid surgery. The table lists this clone with many counts. MiXCR re-clonotyped the PCR reads for TCRdb. The table includes tens of thousands of clones, more than 9.5% detected once. Sequenced: blood. The source is a female donor with papillary thyroid cancer or a benign thyroid nodule (not recorded which). Some clones in this sample may be carry-over from other donors' samples. This chain connects TRBV9 to TRBJ2-7; the D gene is possibly TRBD1 (6 bases). DNA for the CDR3: TGTGCCAGCAGCCCTAACAGGGTCGCCGGCGAGCAGTACTTC. Amino acid sequence: CASSPNRVAGEQYF.